This record covers a single T cell receptor beta chain. These data belong to a study of control samples from healthy donors and cancer patients. Profiled with immunoSEQ multiplex PCR; TCRdb holds only in-frame clones, not every one. Among roughly 99,000 clones listed, more than 75% were seen once. The CDR3 runs to 14 residues. The junction had 4 bases not matched to a gene; V was cut back by 2 bases and J by 5 bases. Germline V lookup: CDR1 MNHEY, CDR2 SMNVEV (reference sequence). This rearrangement joins TRBV27 to TRBJ2-7; 9 bases match TRBD2. This TCR was sampled from a man in his fifties or sixties in good health. Sequenced input: blood. CDR3 sequence reads: CASSLISGSNEQYF. CDR3 nucleotides: TGTGCCAGCAGTTTAATTAGCGGGAGTAACGAGCAGTACTTC.